Following are 29 T cell receptor beta chains from one sample sequenced in a study of CD4 T cells in relation to SARS-CoV-2 and coronaviruses. Unexposed donor CD4+ T cells date from about 2011-2018, before the COVID-19 pandemic. CD4+ T cells were isolated from the cells after less than 13 days of culture. Profiled with immunoSEQ multiplex PCR; TCRdb holds only in-frame clones, not every one. The sample shows about 16,000 clones, 60% to 80% of them seen only once. These TCRs are of unknown antigen specificity. Sequencing input: CD4+ T cells from PBMCs, cultured in vitro. The receptors stem from a human donor in good health.

The rearrangement uses TRBV3-1 (or the pseudogene TRBV3-2) and TRBJ1-6; a weak D match, TRBD1 (5 bases). CDR1 and CDR2 from the germline V gene are LGHDT and YNNKEL (reference sequence). The CDR3 extends over 18 amino acids. V was trimmed by 0 bases and J by 8 bases, leaving 20 bases between them. The CDR3 DNA reads TGTGCCAGCAGCCAAGATCCCCCTCGCCAGGGTAGAGATTCACCCCTCCACTTT. Translating it yields CASSQDPPRQGRDSPLHF.

Notes on this clone: The germline gene is not matched at one end of the junction; a read error may be the cause. The chain couples TRBV5-1 to TRBJ2-7, with a weak D call TRBD1 (6 bases). Germline assignment: CDR1 SGHRS and CDR2 YFSETQ. The CDR3 has 12 amino acids. This CDR3 is CASSESAGARRF. CDR3 DNA sequence: TGCGCCAGCAGCGAATCCGCAGGGGCCCGAAGGTTC.

This chain joins TRBV24-1 and TRBJ2-1; TRBD1 might be the D (5 bases). Germline-derived CDR1 and CDR2 are KGHDR and SFDVKD. The CDR3 is made up of 14 amino acids. The germline V and J ends were trimmed by 6 bases and 0 bases, with 8 bases remaining between them. CDR3 bases: TGTGCCACCAGTAAACAGGCCTCCTACAATGAGCAGTTCTTC. Translating gives CATSKQASYNEQFF.

V gene TRBV11-2 combines with J gene TRBJ2-5, with a possible D match to TRBD1 (6 bases). The length of the CDR3 is 13 residues. The V and J ends lost 5 bases and 5 bases respectively, with 12 bases between them. CDR1 and CDR2 from the germline V gene are SGHAT and FQNNGV. Here the CDR3 reads CASSIRGPETQYF. DNA of the CDR3: TGTGCCAGCAGCATCAGGGGCCCCGAGACCCAGTACTTC.

This clone was picked up one time. The rearrangement joins TRBV5-1 to TRBJ2-5; 7 bases agree with TRBD1. With 0 bases clipped from V and 2 bases from J, the junction kept 7 bases outside the gene matches. This CDR3 spans 16 amino acids. Germline CDR1 SGHRS, CDR2 YFSETQ. The CDR3 region is CASSLDPGQTQETQYF. For the CDR3, the DNA is TGCGCCAGCAGCTTGGACCCGGGACAGACGCAAGAGACCCAGTACTTC. The full variable domain, its missing parts supplied by reference TRBV5-1 and TRBJ2-5, is KAGVTQTPRYLIKTRGQQVTLSCSPISGHRSVSWYQQTPGQGLQFLFEYFSETQRNKGNFPGRFSGRQFSNSRSEMNVSTLELGDSALYLCASSLDPGQTQETQYFGPGTRLLVL.

This chain links TRBV6-5 with TRBJ2-7; 10 bases align to TRBD2. From germline, CDR1 is MNHEY and CDR2 SVGAGI. This CDR3 is 16 amino acids long. Trimming at V came to 2 bases and at J to 0 bases, leaving 4 bases not matched to a gene. CDR3 in DNA: TGTGCCAGCAGTTACGGGGCTAGCGGGAGCTCCTACGAGCAGTACTTC. As protein: CASSYGASGSSYEQYF.

This sequence joins TRBV2 and TRBJ2-7; 9 bases match TRBD2. The V segment lost 11 bases and the J segment 4 bases; nucleotides outside the gene matches: 9. This CDR3 has 13 amino acids. Germline V gene sequence: CDR1 SNHLY, CDR2 FYNNEI. The CDR3 protein is CAGRWREGYEQYF. CDR3 nucleotide sequence: TGTGCCGGACGATGGCGGGAGGGGTACGAGCAGTACTTC.

This chain links TRBV25-1 with TRBJ1-1; possible D gene TRBD1, 5 bases. Germline CDR1 is MGHDK and CDR2 is SYGVNS. The CDR3 totals 13 residues. Trimming stripped 1 base from V and 8 bases from J, with 11 bases between. CDR3 nucleotides: TGTGCCAGCAGTGAATGGGCAGGGTCCGAAGCTTTCTTT. It specifies CASSEWAGSEAFF.

The rearrangement uses TRBV9 and TRBJ2-6; weak D call: TRBD2 (6 bases). The CDR3 extends over 17 amino acids. In germline, CDR1 is SGDLS, CDR2 YYNGEE. Trimming stripped 4 bases from V and 1 base from J, with 15 bases between. Here the CDR3 DNA reads TGTGCCAGCAGCTATTCCGTGGCGGGATCTGGGGCCAACGTCCTGACTTTC. It is translated as CASSYSVAGSGANVLTF. The variable domain in full, with the rest retrieved from reference TRBV9 and TRBJ2-6, is DSGVTQTPKHLITATGQRVTLRCSPRSGDLSVYWYQQSLDQGLQFLIQYYNGEERAKGNILERFSAQQFPDLHSELNLSSLELGDSALYFCASSYSVAGSGANVLTFGAGSRLTVL.

This chain links TRBV11-2 with TRBJ2-1; D is perhaps TRBD1 or TRBD2 (5 bases each). Germline-derived CDR1 and CDR2 are SGHAT and FQNNGV. V shed 2 bases and J shed 5 bases, with 13 bases lying between them. The CDR3 covers 15 residues. CDR3 residues: CASSLPGARDNEQFF. CDR3 bases: TGTGCCAGCAGCTTACCCGGGGCACGGGACAATGAGCAGTTCTTC.

J is TRBJ1-6 and V is TRBV19, with D possibly being TRBD1 (6 bases). V was cut by 6 bases and J by 8 bases, with 29 bases left in between. This CDR3 spans 19 amino acids. Germline lookup yields CDR1 LNHDA and CDR2 SQIVND (reference sequence). In nucleotides, the CDR3 is TGTGCCAGTAGCCTACGGCCCACGACAGGTGGCCCTTCGGATTCACCCCTCCACTTT. Translation gives CASSLRPTTGGPSDSPLHF. Filled out from reference TRBV19 and TRBJ1-6, the complete variable domain reads DGGITQSPKYLFRKEGQNVTLSCEQNLNHDAMYWYRQDPGQGLRLIYYSQIVNDFQKGDIAEGYSVSREKKESFPLTVTSAQKNPTAFYLCASSLRPTTGGPSDSPLHFGNGTRLTVT.

The CDR3 coding sequence is TGCGCCAGCAGCCGCGGGGGAAGCACAGATACGCAGTATTTT. Protein product: CASSRGGSTDTQYF. The chain employs TRBV4-1 and TRBJ2-3; TRBD2 agrees at 7 bases. The V gene's germline CDR1 is MGHRA and CDR2 YSYEKL. This CDR3 spans 14 amino acids. V was clipped by 4 bases and J by 0 bases; unmatched bases: 1.

The V and J genes are TRBV6-5 and TRBJ2-1, with D possibly TRBD1 on 5 matching bases. V lost 4 bases, J lost 0 bases, and 13 bases lay in between. CDR1 MNHEY and CDR2 SVGAGI come from the germline V gene. The CDR3 contains 16 residues. The DNA for the CDR3 is TGTGCCAGCAGTTCCCCAGGGCTAGGCTCCTACAATGAGCAGTTCTTC. This sequence encodes CASSSPGLGSYNEQFF.

This clone was recorded only once. The V call is TRBV3-1 (or the pseudogene TRBV3-2), the J call TRBJ2-3, with 7 positions matching TRBD2. Germline lookup yields CDR1 LGHDT and CDR2 YNNKEL (reference sequence). The length of the CDR3 is 16 residues. V lost 2 bases to trimming and J lost 3 bases; unmatched junction nucleotides: 8. The CDR3 region is CASSQSSGTWTDTQYF. CDR3 coding DNA: TGTGCCAGCAGCCAATCGAGCGGGACTTGGACAGATACGCAGTATTTT.

This clone was observed a few times. The chain couples TRBV2 to TRBJ1-6, with 9 bases aligning to TRBD1. This CDR3 has 15 residues. V trimming: 6 bases; J trimming: 10 bases; junction bases outside the gene matches: 10. The germline V gene has CDR1 SNHLY and CDR2 FYNNEI. CDR3 DNA sequence: TGTGCCAGCAGCGGCCCGGGACAGGGTTACTCACCCCTCCACTTT. Residues: CASSGPGQGYSPLHF.

The table lists this clone with a count of one. The rearrangement uses TRBV6-4 and TRBJ2-7; 9 bases map to TRBD1. CDR3 length equals 15 residues. Germline CDR1 MRHNA, CDR2 SNTAGT. Trimming took 6 bases from V and 5 from J; bases not matched to a gene: 11. CDR3 protein: CASSENTGGKDEQYF. In DNA form, the CDR3 reads TGTGCCAGCAGCGAAAATACAGGGGGCAAGGACGAGCAGTACTTC.

By sample fraction, this clone is medium-sized. V gene TRBV5-1 combines with J gene TRBJ2-7; D is possibly TRBD1 (7 bases). Germline loops: CDR1 SGHRS, CDR2 YFSETQ. The CDR3 runs 16 residues. The V end lost 0 bases, the J end lost 0 bases, and 13 bases lay between the germline ends. CDR3 protein: CASSLAGGQFSYEQYF. The CDR3 DNA sequence: TGCGCCAGCAGCTTGGCCGGGGGACAGTTCTCCTACGAGCAGTACTTC.

The rearrangement links TRBV2 to TRBJ1-4; D might be TRBD1 (5 bases). The germline CDR1 and CDR2 sequences are SNHLY and FYNNEI. Trimming stripped 1 base from V and 5 bases from J, with 11 bases between. The CDR3 consists of 15 residues. In DNA, the CDR3 is TGTGCCAGCAGTGAAGGTGGGACGAAAAATGAAAAACTGTTTTTT. Its protein product is CASSEGGTKNEKLFF.

CDR3 bases: TGCAGTGCTAGTGAGACAGGGCTCTACAATGAGCAGTTCTTC. As protein: CSASETGLYNEQFF. The V and J genes are TRBV20-1 and TRBJ2-1; 7 bases match TRBD1. Trimming at V came to 3 bases and at J to 3 bases, leaving 5 bases not matched to a gene. From germline, CDR1 is DFQATT and CDR2 SNEGSKA (reference sequence). The length of the CDR3 is 14 residues.

The V call is TRBV5-1, the J call TRBJ1-3; 7 bases align to TRBD1. Losses at the gene ends were 0 bases for V and 0 bases for J; bases not matched to a gene: 3. In germline, CDR1 is SGHRS, CDR2 YFSETQ. This CDR3 has 16 amino acids. DNA for the CDR3: TGCGCCAGCAGCTTGGTGGCAGGGGGCTCTGGAAACACCATATATTTT. It translates to CASSLVAGGSGNTIYF.

The V gene is TRBV5-5, the J gene TRBJ2-7; D is uncertain. Germline V gene data show CDR1 as SGHKS and CDR2 as YYEKEE (reference sequence). The CDR3 consists of 14 residues. V dropped 1 base and J dropped 4 bases, with 12 bases sitting between them. The DNA for the CDR3 is TGTGCCAGCAGCTTGTTTAGGGTTTCGTACGAGCAGTACTTC. This translates into CASSLFRVSYEQYF. The variable domain in full, completed from reference TRBV5-5 and TRBJ2-7, reads DAGVTQSPTHLIKTRGQQVTLRCSPISGHKSVSWYQQVLGQGPQFIFQYYEKEERGRGNFPDRFSARQFPNYSSELNVNALLLGDSALYLCASSLFRVSYEQYFGPGTRLTVT.

The chain combines TRBV6-5 with TRBJ1-1; 7 nucleotides agree with TRBD1. Germline V CDR1 and CDR2: MNHEY, SVGAGI. Trimming at V came to 1 base and at J to 4 bases, leaving 6 bases not matched to a gene. The length of the CDR3 is 15 residues. As DNA, the CDR3 is TGTGCCAGCAGTTACTGGTCCAGGGGGGCCACTGAAGCTTTCTTT. Encoded protein: CASSYWSRGATEAFF.

The chain links TRBV30 to TRBJ2-2; 9 nucleotides align to TRBD2. Germline loops: CDR1 GTSNPN, CDR2 SVGIG (reference sequence). The CDR3 sequence is 14 residues long. With V trimmed by 4 bases and J by 0 bases, 0 bases remained unmatched. CDR3 sequence (DNA): TGTGCCTGGACTAGCGGGACGAACACCGGGGAGCTGTTTTTT. Protein sequence: CAWTSGTNTGELFF.

The sample holds one count of this clone. The chain recombines TRBV5-8 with TRBJ2-7; D remains unclear. V was cut by 0 bases and J by 0 bases, with 7 bases left in between. Germline V gene sequence: CDR1 SGHTS, CDR2 YDEGEE. The CDR3 is 14 residues long. The CDR3 nucleotides are TGTGCCAGCAGCTTGGGCCCGAACTCCTACGAGCAGTACTTC. Translation gives CASSLGPNSYEQYF.

This clone has only a few counts. This chain uses TRBV2 with TRBJ2-1; unclear D gene. This CDR3 spans 10 amino acids. Trimming took 4 bases from V and 13 from J, leaving 8 bases between them. Germline V gene lookup returns CDR1 SNHLY and CDR2 FYNNEI. CDR3: CASSVHFQFF. Written as DNA, the CDR3 is TGTGCCAGCAGTGTGCATTTCCAGTTCTTC.

The chain recombines TRBV7-2 with TRBJ2-5; no firm D call. Trimming took off 1 base at V and 5 bases at J, with 8 bases between the two ends. This CDR3 contains 13 residues. Germline V gene sequence: CDR1 SGHTA, CDR2 FQGNSA. CDR3 in amino acids: CASSLEGLETQYF. The CDR3 bases are TGTGCCAGCAGCTTAGAAGGGCTGGAGACCCAGTACTTC. Full variable domain (remainder filled in from reference TRBV7-2 and TRBJ2-5): GAGVSQSPSNKVTEKGKDVELRCDPISGHTALYWYRQSLGQGLEFLIYFQGNSAPDKSGLPSDRFSAERTGGSVSTLTIQRTQQEDSAVYLCASSLEGLETQYFGPGTRLLVL.

This sequence joins TRBV19 and TRBJ2-1; TRBD2 is a possible D gene (5 bases). The V and J ends lost 7 bases and 11 bases respectively, with 30 bases between them. The germline V gene has CDR1 LNHDA and CDR2 SQIVND (reference sequence). CDR3 length equals 17 residues. CDR3 sequence: CASTLRPNLGISNQQFF. For the CDR3, the DNA is TGTGCCAGTACCCTGCGACCGAACCTCGGGATCTCGAATCAGCAGTTCTTC.

The chain is built from TRBV5-6 and TRBJ2-4; TRBD1 matches at 7 bases. The CDR3 consists of 14 residues. The germline V gene encodes CDR1 SGHDT and CDR2 YYEEEE. After removal of 4 bases from V and 6 bases from J, the junction contained 7 bases not matched to a gene. CDR3 sequence: CASSPTGIRNIQYF. DNA of the CDR3: TGTGCCAGCAGCCCGACAGGGATCAGAAACATTCAGTACTTC.

The table lists this clone with a few counts. The rearrangement joins TRBV28 to TRBJ1-5; the D is unclear. V was clipped by 2 bases and J by 4 bases, with 9 bases between them. Germline CDR1 MDHEN, CDR2 SYDVKM. The CDR3 totals 14 residues. CDR3 in DNA: TGTGCCAGCAGTTTAATCGGTAGAAATCAGCCCCAGCATTTT. The encoded protein is CASSLIGRNQPQHF.